The 5 T cell receptor beta chains listed next were all sequenced from one sample in a study of blood T cell repertoires in COVID-19. Here immunoSEQ multiplex PCR was the method, and the copy in TCRdb shows in-frame clones only, minus some. This table holds roughly 160,000 clones, approximately 88% found once. Sequencing used peripheral blood. The receptors stem from a woman aged 60-75 years with acute or convalescent COVID-19.

This chain uses TRBV5-6 with TRBJ1-1; D is unclear. CDR1 and CDR2 from the germline V gene are SGHDT and YYEEEE. This CDR3 has 11 amino acids. Deletions cut 7 bases from V and 0 bases from J, with 4 bases between. CDR3 protein: CASRLNTEAFF. CDR3 DNA sequence: TGTGCCAGCCGTCTGAACACTGAAGCTTTCTTT.

The chain combines TRBV10-1 with TRBJ2-2; TRBD1 aligns across 7 bases. V lost 5 bases and J lost 7; bases outside the gene matches: 10. In germline, CDR1 is WNHNN, CDR2 SYGVQD (reference sequence). This CDR3 is 15 amino acids long. CDR3 DNA: TGCGCCAGCAGTCGCACAGGGGCCCAGGGCGGGGAGCTGTTTTTT. This gives the protein CASSRTGAQGGELFF.

The chain joins TRBV5-4 to TRBJ1-2; 8 nucleotides line up with TRBD1. This CDR3 is 16 amino acids long. Germline V gene lookup returns CDR1 SGHNT and CDR2 YYREEE (reference sequence). The trim removed 0 bases at V and 7 bases at J, leaving 11 bases unmatched. The CDR3 region has the DNA TGTGCCAGCAGCTTGGAAACCGGGACAGGAGTTAGTGGCTACACCTTC. Its protein is CASSLETGTGVSGYTF.

The chain has TRBV7-2 and TRBJ2-7, with D perhaps matching TRBD2 (7 bases). The germline gives CDR1 SGHTA, CDR2 FQGNSA. There are 15 residues in the CDR3. V was shortened by 5 bases and J by 0 bases, with 14 bases between the two germline ends. CDR3 region: CASSLRRGLSYEQYF. CDR3 sequence (DNA): TGTGCCAGCAGCCTCCGGCGGGGGCTCTCCTACGAGCAGTACTTC.

CDR3 in DNA: TGCGCCAGCAGTGACCCGAGGGCTCAGGCGAGCTCCTATAATTCACCCCTCCACTTT. This gives the protein CASSDPRAQASSYNSPLHF. The chain links TRBV10-2 to TRBJ1-6, with no clear D. V was cut by 3 bases and J by 0 bases, with 18 bases left in between. The CDR3 loop spans 19 amino acids. Germline V gene lookup returns CDR1 WSHSY and CDR2 SAAADI.